These 30 T cell receptor beta chains were sequenced from one sample in a study of CD8 T cells in ankylosing spondylitis. TCRdb re-analysed the 5' RACE reads in MiXCR, keeping a single row per CDR3 protein. The sample lists 300,000 to 350,000 distinct CDR3 sequences, 9.5% to 13% occurring once. What was sequenced was blood, either unsorted or a sorted T cell fraction (not recorded which). All receptors come from a female donor with ankylosing spondylitis or in good health (not recorded which).

Ten or more counts support this clonotype. The chain links TRBV20-1 to TRBJ1-2; D remains unclear. Trimming took off 1 base at V and 0 bases at J, with 9 bases between the two ends. The CDR3 is 14 residues long. Germline V gene data show CDR1 as DFQATT and CDR2 as SNEGSKA (reference sequence). This CDR3 reads CSARGPSSNYGYTF. For the CDR3, the DNA is TGCAGTGCTAGAGGTCCTTCCTCTAACTATGGCTACACCTTC.

J is TRBJ1-5 and V is TRBV5-1, with D unclear. Trimming left V 4 bases short and J 5 bases short, with 10 bases between. The CDR3 totals 13 residues. The V gene's germline CDR1 is SGHRS and CDR2 YFSETQ. CDR3 DNA sequence: TGCGCCAGCAGCCTTGATACCCATCAGCCCCAGCATTTT. Translation gives CASSLDTHQPQHF.

This clonotype was detected ten times or more. The chain links TRBV14 to TRBJ2-7; 8 positions agree with TRBD2. Trimming took 1 base from V and 3 from J; bases not matched to a gene: 5. In germline, CDR1 is SGHDN, CDR2 FVKESK. The CDR3 length is 15 residues. The chain's CDR3 is CASSQGAGALYEQYF. The CDR3 DNA is TGTGCCAGCAGCCAAGGAGCGGGGGCCCTCTACGAGCAGTACTTC.

At least ten counts were recorded for this clonotype. This sequence joins TRBV12-3 or TRBV12-4 and TRBJ2-3; 10 bases agree with TRBD2. CDR3 length: 14 amino acids. V lost 6 bases and J lost 5; bases outside the gene matches: 5. CDR3 nucleotide sequence: TGTGCCAGCAGACCGGGACTAGCGATAGATACGCAGTATTTT. It codes for CASRPGLAIDTQYF.

The chain uses TRBV6-5 and TRBJ2-7, with D maybe TRBD2 (6 bases). CDR3 length: 15 residues. The V and J ends lost 2 bases and 0 bases respectively, with 11 bases between them. CDR1 is MNHEY, CDR2 SVGAGI, per germline. CDR3 sequence (DNA): TGTGCCAGCAGTTACGATGGCGGGGCCTCCTACGAGCAGTACTTC. Amino acids: CASSYDGGASYEQYF.

In this sample, this clonotype turned up many times. The rearrangement joins TRBV20-1 to TRBJ2-5; no firm D call. The V end was cut by 5 bases, the J end by 6 bases, with 16 bases between. The CDR3 spans 13 residues. CDR1 and CDR2 (germline): DFQATT, SNEGSKA (reference sequence). The DNA of the CDR3 is TGCAGTGCTCCCCTCCTGGTTAGCCAGACCCAGTACTTC. It encodes CSAPLLVSQTQYF.

This clonotype turned up a few times. The chain has TRBV18 and TRBJ1-2, with TRBD1 identical over 8 bases. CDR3 length: 15 amino acids. CDR1 KGHSH and CDR2 LQKENI come from the germline V gene. V shed 4 bases, J shed 0 bases, and the junction held 4 bases outside the gene matches. CDR3 amino acids: CASSRTGRTNYGYTF. CDR3 in DNA: TGTGCCAGCTCACGGACAGGGCGAACTAACTATGGCTACACCTTC.

This clonotype was seen ten or more times. The chain is built from TRBV27 and TRBJ2-4, with D perhaps being TRBD1 or TRBD2 (5 bases each). The germline V gene has CDR1 MNHEY and CDR2 SMNVEV (reference sequence). The V and J ends lost 2 bases and 6 bases respectively, with 11 bases between them. The CDR3 has 14 residues. The CDR3 spells CASSLGGSLNIQYF. In DNA form, the CDR3 reads TGTGCCAGCAGTTTAGGGGGATCCCTAAACATTCAGTACTTC.

This clonotype was recorded many times. V gene TRBV29-1 combines with J gene TRBJ2-1, with 7 bases matching TRBD2. The CDR3 is made up of 13 amino acids. After removal of 4 bases from V and 5 bases from J, the junction contained 5 bases not matched to a gene. Germline V gene sequence: CDR1 SQVTM, CDR2 ANQGSEA. The CDR3 protein is CSVGRLADNEQFF. DNA of the CDR3: TGCAGCGTTGGGCGTCTAGCGGACAATGAGCAGTTCTTC.

This clonotype came up a few times. This chain uses TRBV20-1 with TRBJ2-1; TRBD2 agrees at 10 bases. The junction had 12 bases not matched to a gene; V was cut back by 6 bases and J by 10 bases. Germline V CDR1 and CDR2: DFQATT, SNEGSKA (reference sequence). This CDR3 spans 14 amino acids. The CDR3 region is CSAPWASGRGEQFF. CDR3 nucleotide sequence: TGCAGTGCCCCGTGGGCTAGCGGGAGAGGAGAGCAGTTCTTC.

This clonotype has more than one count but fewer than ten. This chain links TRBV2 with TRBJ2-3; tentative D call: TRBD2 (6 bases). The germline V gene encodes CDR1 SNHLY and CDR2 FYNNEI. The CDR3 is 12 residues long. V was cut by 7 bases and J by 2 bases, with 7 bases left in between. The CDR3 DNA is TGTGCCAGCAAGGACTACACAGATACGCAGTATTTT. Translated: CASKDYTDTQYF.

This clonotype was counted at least ten times. V is TRBV20-1 and J is TRBJ2-3; D might be TRBD1 or TRBD2, each matching 5 bases. The CDR3 contains 16 residues. Germline values: CDR1 DFQATT, CDR2 SNEGSKA (reference sequence). With 4 bases removed from V and 1 base from J, the gap between germline ends came to 18 bases. The chain's CDR3 is CSAIPGATLRTDTQYF. The CDR3 nucleotides are TGCAGTGCTATCCCCGGGGCAACTCTTCGCACAGATACGCAGTATTTT.

This clonotype has at least ten counts. The genes are TRBV7-2 and TRBJ1-2, with D unclear. The CDR3 sequence is 13 residues long. CDR1 is SGHTA, CDR2 FQGNSA, per germline. Trimming removed 8 bases from V and 6 bases from J, with 16 bases in between. As DNA, the CDR3 is TGTGCCAGCCAACCGGAGATTCGGAATGGCTACACCTTC. Translation gives CASQPEIRNGYTF.

This clonotype was detected many times. The genes are TRBV7-2 and TRBJ1-1; 8 bases are a match to TRBD1. This CDR3 region has 15 residues. V lost 4 bases to trimming and J lost 5 bases; unmatched junction nucleotides: 9. Germline V gene data show CDR1 as SGHTA and CDR2 as FQGNSA. The CDR3 spells CASSSRGQGRTEAFF. The CDR3 DNA reads as TGTGCCAGCAGCTCGCGAGGACAGGGCCGGACTGAAGCTTTCTTT.

This clonotype was seen many times. The J gene is TRBJ1-1, the V gene TRBV28, with a weak D call TRBD1 (6 bases). Germline V gene data show CDR1 as MDHEN and CDR2 as SYDVKM. The V gene lost 5 bases and the J gene lost 3 bases, with 10 bases spanning the gap. This CDR3 has 13 amino acids. The chain's CDR3 is CASSRGGDTEAFF. The CDR3 DNA follows: TGTGCCAGCAGTAGGGGGGGGGACACTGAAGCTTTCTTT. Full variable domain (rest looked up from reference TRBV28 and TRBJ1-1): DVKVTQSSRYLVKRTGEKVFLECVQDMDHENMFWYRQDPGLGLRLIYFSYDVKMKEKGDIPEGYSVSREKKERFSLILESASTNQTSMYLCASSRGGDTEAFFGQGTRLTVV.

In this sample, this clonotype turned up many times. The chain combines TRBV5-1 with TRBJ2-3; tentatively, D is TRBD1 or TRBD2 (6 bases each). Germline V gives CDR1 SGHRS, CDR2 YFSETQ. V dropped 6 bases and J dropped 6 bases, with 20 bases sitting between them. CDR3 length: 15 residues. The CDR3 sequence is CASMDIRGAGDTQYF. CDR3 nucleotide sequence: TGCGCCAGCATGGATATAAGGGGGGCCGGTGATACGCAGTATTTT. The complete variable domain, with remaining parts taken from reference TRBV5-1 and TRBJ2-3, reads KAGVTQTPRYLIKTRGQQVTLSCSPISGHRSVSWYQQTPGQGLQFLFEYFSETQRNKGNFPGRFSGRQFSNSRSEMNVSTLELGDSALYLCASMDIRGAGDTQYFGPGTRLTVL.

The V gene is TRBV7-2, the J gene TRBJ1-2; the match to TRBD1 covers 8 bases. Germline loops: CDR1 SGHTA, CDR2 FQGNSA. Trimming cost V 5 bases and J 4 bases; bases outside gene matches: 12. CDR3 length equals 16 residues. The DNA for the CDR3 is TGTGCCAGCAGCCTCACTTCGACAGGGGAGGCCTATGGCTACACCTTC. The encoded protein is CASSLTSTGEAYGYTF.

This clonotype was counted ten times or more. The rearrangement links TRBV12-3 or TRBV12-4 to TRBJ2-3; D might be TRBD1 or TRBD2, each matching 5 bases. Trimming removed 3 bases from V and 5 bases from J, with 15 bases in between. The CDR3 runs 15 residues. CDR3 sequence reads: CASSLGIGAQDTQYF. The CDR3 region has the DNA TGTGCCAGCAGTTTGGGGATCGGGGCCCAAGATACGCAGTATTTT.

This clonotype has only a few counts. The chain carries TRBV7-2 and TRBJ2-1, with 13 positions matching TRBD2. The length of the CDR3 is 16 residues. CDR1 is SGHTA, CDR2 FQGNSA, per germline. With 6 bases clipped from V and 6 bases from J, the junction kept 8 bases outside the gene matches. The chain's CDR3 is CASRDPTSGGGNEQFF. As DNA, the CDR3 is TGTGCCAGCAGAGACCCCACTAGCGGGGGGGGCAATGAGCAGTTCTTC.

This chain uses TRBV28 with TRBJ2-3; TRBD1 matches 12 bases. V was clipped by 5 bases and J by 8 bases; unmatched bases: 11. The CDR3 totals 16 residues. CDR1 and CDR2 from the germline V gene are MDHEN and SYDVKM. CDR3 in amino acids: CASSGGQGAVFGTQYF. CDR3 sequence (DNA): TGTGCCAGCAGTGGGGGACAGGGGGCTGTCTTTGGTACGCAGTATTTT.

This clonotype was counted many times. The rearrangement joins TRBV20-1 to TRBJ1-5; D not certain. Looked up from germline, CDR1 is DFQATT and CDR2 is SNEGSKA (reference sequence). V lost 4 bases to trimming and J lost 4 bases, with 8 bases between them. This CDR3 is 12 amino acids long. The chain's CDR3 is CSAIIQNQPQHF. The DNA for the CDR3 is TGCAGTGCTATAATACAAAATCAGCCCCAGCATTTT.

This clonotype showed up many times. V usage is TRBV20-1 and J usage is TRBJ1-2, with no clear D. The CDR3 spans 18 residues. CDR1 is DFQATT, CDR2 SNEGSKA, per germline (reference sequence). V dropped 0 bases and J dropped 1 base, with 21 bases sitting between them. CDR3 sequence (DNA): TGCAGTGCTAGAGATAGGGCGGTTTCGGTCCCATTTAACTATGGCTACACCTTC. Its translation: CSARDRAVSVPFNYGYTF.

The table lists this clonotype with a few counts. The chain couples TRBV28 to TRBJ2-6, with D perhaps matching TRBD1 (6 bases). V was trimmed by 8 bases and J by 2 bases, leaving 16 bases between them. CDR3 length: 16 residues. The germline V gene encodes CDR1 MDHEN and CDR2 SYDVKM. CDR3 nucleotide sequence: TGTGCCAGCCAGGGGATAGGTGCGGCTGGGGCCAACGTCCTGACTTTC. Amino acids: CASQGIGAAGANVLTF.

This clonotype was recorded a few times. This chain links TRBV5-4 with TRBJ2-1; TRBD2 matches at 14 bases. The CDR3 covers 16 residues. V lost 4 bases to trimming and J lost 8 bases; unmatched junction nucleotides: 8. Germline-derived CDR1 and CDR2 are SGHNT and YYREEE (reference sequence). Here the CDR3 DNA reads TGTGCCAGCAGCACCCGGACTAGCGGGAGGATCGATGAGCAGTTCTTC. Translated, it gives CASSTRTSGRIDEQFF.

There are a few counts of this clonotype. The chain is built from TRBV28 and TRBJ1-5; no clear D gene. The CDR3 extends over 16 amino acids. Germline-derived CDR1 and CDR2 are MDHEN and SYDVKM. The V and J ends lost 6 bases and 3 bases respectively, with 18 bases between them. The CDR3 is CASRMEGRKPNQPQHF. CDR3 DNA sequence: TGTGCCAGCAGAATGGAGGGCCGCAAACCCAATCAGCCCCAGCATTTT.

This clonotype was detected ten times or more. The chain links TRBV7-2 to TRBJ2-7; D unresolved. Germline V gene sequence: CDR1 SGHTA, CDR2 FQGNSA. The V end was cut by 3 bases, the J end by 3 bases, with 6 bases between. CDR3 length equals 12 residues. The CDR3: CASSFVYYEQYF. The CDR3 DNA reads TGTGCCAGCAGCTTCGTCTACTACGAGCAGTACTTC.

This chain links TRBV4-2 with TRBJ1-1; D unclear. V gave up 2 bases and J gave up 1 base, with 11 bases separating them. Germline V gene lookup returns CDR1 LGHNA and CDR2 YNFKEQ. The CDR3 consists of 15 residues. The CDR3 DNA follows: TGTGCCAGCAGCCAACCCGGGCGGAGGAACACTGAAGCTTTCTTT. Translating gives CASSQPGRRNTEAFF.

This clonotype has at least ten counts. The V call is TRBV11-2, the J call TRBJ2-2, with D perhaps given as TRBD1 or TRBD2 (6 bases each). CDR3 length: 17 amino acids. Trimming left V 2 bases short and J 7 bases short, with 20 bases between. The germline CDR1 and CDR2 sequences are SGHAT and FQNNGV. CDR3 sequence reads: CASSLFSGAKTSGELFF. CDR3 bases: TGTGCCAGCAGCTTATTTTCGGGGGCCAAAACGAGCGGGGAGCTGTTTTTT.

This clonotype was observed at least ten times. This chain links TRBV5-1 with TRBJ2-7; D is perhaps TRBD1 (5 bases). The germline V gene encodes CDR1 SGHRS and CDR2 YFSETQ. Trimming pared 3 bases from V and 5 bases from J, leaving 12 bases between. This CDR3 region has 13 residues. CDR3 residues: CASSSQGFHEQYF. DNA for the CDR3: TGCGCCAGCAGCTCGCAGGGTTTCCACGAGCAGTACTTC.

The chain carries TRBV20-1 and TRBJ2-4, with D possibly TRBD2 on 7 matching bases. Germline CDR1 and CDR2: DFQATT and SNEGSKA (reference sequence). Trimming took off 3 bases at V and 0 bases at J, with 18 bases between the two ends. CDR3 length: 17 amino acids. CDR3 region: CSARGPRGALAKNIQYF. The CDR3 nucleotides read TGCAGTGCTAGGGGACCACGGGGGGCCCTAGCCAAAAACATTCAGTACTTC.